The 24 T cell receptor beta chains reported below all come from one sample, sequenced in a study of shared clonotypes between healthy human individuals. The protocol was immunoSEQ multiplex PCR, while the TCRdb copy is restricted to in-frame clones and leaves out a portion. This table has approximately 2,000,000 clones, just over 90% appearing once. Selected positively for CCR7 and CD45RO-negative, naive CD8 cells excluded terminally differentiated effector memory CD45RA+ cells. Sequenced input: naive CD8+ T cells from PBMCs. The source is a man aged 18 to 29 in good health. Some clones in this sample may be carry-over from other donors' samples.

V usage is TRBV7-2 and J usage is TRBJ2-7; 14 nucleotides match TRBD2. The CDR3 contains 16 residues. The ends lost 4 bases at V and 2 bases at J; junction bases unmatched: 4. Germline CDR1 reads SGHTA; CDR2 reads FQGNSA. CDR3 DNA: TGTGCCAGCAGCTCCCGGACTAGCGGGAGGACCTACGAGCAGTACTTC. Translated, it gives CASSSRTSGRTYEQYF.

This sequence joins TRBV27 and TRBJ2-1; possible D gene TRBD2, 6 bases. Germline V gene sequence: CDR1 MNHEY, CDR2 SMNVEV (reference sequence). The CDR3 totals 18 residues. Trimming pared 6 bases from V and 1 base from J, leaving 22 bases between. CDR3 amino acids: CASSIRGSGGPSYNEQFF. The CDR3 bases are TGTGCCAGCAGCATAAGGGGTAGCGGAGGTCCTTCCTACAATGAGCAGTTCTTC.

The chain uses TRBV28 and TRBJ1-1, with D uncertain. V lost 4 bases and J lost 1, with 13 bases in between. Germline-derived CDR1 and CDR2 are MDHEN and SYDVKM. This CDR3 has 15 amino acids. The CDR3 sequence is CASSSGISWNTEAFF. CDR3 DNA sequence: TGTGCCAGCAGTTCTGGGATTAGTTGGAACACTGAAGCTTTCTTT.

This chain connects TRBV5-4 to TRBJ1-2; 9 bases line up with TRBD1. CDR1 and CDR2 from the germline V gene are SGHNT and YYREEE (reference sequence). V shed 0 bases and J 7 bases; nucleotides not matched to a gene: 10. The CDR3 contains 16 residues. The CDR3 region is CASSLAGGTGLFGYTF. As DNA, the CDR3 is TGTGCCAGCAGCTTGGCTGGGGGGACAGGGCTATTTGGCTACACCTTC.

This rearrangement joins TRBV28 to TRBJ2-7, with 9 bases identical to TRBD1. Germline V gene sequence: CDR1 MDHEN, CDR2 SYDVKM. The CDR3 spans 16 residues. V dropped 4 bases and J dropped 5; count of bases not matched to a gene: 12. The CDR3 reads CASSSLPGQGLDEQYF. CDR3 coding DNA: TGTGCCAGCAGTTCACTTCCGGGACAGGGTTTGGACGAGCAGTACTTC.

The rearrangement uses TRBV14 and TRBJ1-5; maybe TRBD1 (6 bases). Germline CDR1 is SGHDN and CDR2 is FVKESK. The length of the CDR3 is 15 residues. V lost 5 bases, J lost 5 bases, and 16 bases lay in between. The CDR3 nucleotides are TGTGCCAGCAGCGCACAACAGGGATGGGATCAGCCCCAGCATTTT. Protein: CASSAQQGWDQPQHF.

The rearrangement joins TRBV4-3 to TRBJ1-2; 8 positions match TRBD1. CDR3 length equals 16 residues. Germline V lookup: CDR1 LGHNA, CDR2 YSLEER. With V trimmed by 0 bases and J by 5 bases, 8 bases remained unmatched. CDR3 protein: CASSQERRQGTYGYTF. CDR3 nucleotide sequence: TGCGCCAGCAGCCAAGAGCGAAGACAGGGGACATATGGCTACACCTTC.

This clone was found once. The chain uses TRBV9 and TRBJ2-1, with TRBD1 identical over 7 bases. Losses at the gene ends were 7 bases for V and 4 bases for J; bases not matched to a gene: 11. The germline V gene encodes CDR1 SGDLS and CDR2 YYNGEE. This CDR3 comprises 15 residues. DNA of the CDR3: TGTGCCAGCGCGGCGTCAAGACAGGGTTACAATGAGCAGTTCTTC. Residues: CASAASRQGYNEQFF.

Turning to this clone: The sample holds other DNA sequences that translate to the same CDR3. The chain is built from TRBV9 and TRBJ2-1; unclear D gene. Germline V gene sequence: CDR1 SGDLS, CDR2 YYNGEE. The germline V and J ends were trimmed by 0 bases and 1 base, with 5 bases remaining between them. This CDR3 spans 14 amino acids. The CDR3 loop reads CASSVGGSYNEQFF. CDR3 nucleotide sequence: TGTGCCAGCAGCGTAGGGGGATCCTACAATGAGCAGTTCTTC.

The chain employs TRBV27 and TRBJ2-7; TRBD1 might be the D (6 bases). CDR1 MNHEY and CDR2 SMNVEV come from the germline V gene (reference sequence). V lost 10 bases, J lost 5 bases, and 21 bases lay in between. The CDR3 runs to 14 residues. In DNA form, the CDR3 reads TGTGCCAATCCACTACCTATCAGGGGACACGAGCAGTACTTC. Translating gives CANPLPIRGHEQYF.

Of note for this clone: It may be a read error: a sequence one base away is much more abundant. The same CDR3 arises from other DNA sequences in this sample as well. The CDR3 loop is CASSLGISYEQYF. Written as DNA, the CDR3 is TGTGCCAGCAGTTTAGGGATCTCCTACGAGCAGTACTTC. This chain connects TRBV28 to TRBJ2-7; no clear D gene. The CDR3 spans 13 residues. Germline values: CDR1 MDHEN, CDR2 SYDVKM. With 2 bases removed from V and 0 bases from J, the gap between germline ends came to 5 bases.

The rearrangement joins TRBV12-2 to TRBJ2-7. TRBV12-2 corresponds to a pseudogene. This CDR3 has 16 residues. This CDR3 is CASRLTRDGHSYEQYF. Written as DNA, the CDR3 is TGTGCAAGTCGCTTAACCCGGGACGGGCACTCCTACGAGCAGTACTTC.

The chain is built from TRBV27 and TRBJ2-7; D is possibly TRBD1 (6 bases). The CDR3 consists of 16 residues. The germline CDR1 and CDR2 sequences are MNHEY and SMNVEV (reference sequence). V shed 7 bases and J shed 2 bases, with 21 bases lying between them. The CDR3 is CASTPSDVTGPYEQYF. Written as DNA, the CDR3 is TGTGCCAGCACCCCCAGTGATGTGACAGGCCCCTACGAGCAGTACTTC.

As for this clone: This specimen includes other DNA sequences encoding the same CDR3. The chain joins TRBV27 to TRBJ2-1, with 11 nucleotides matching TRBD2. CDR1 MNHEY and CDR2 SMNVEV come from the germline V gene (reference sequence). The CDR3 loop spans 15 amino acids. The junction had 5 bases not matched to a gene; V was cut back by 5 bases and J by 5 bases. The CDR3 reads CASSPGTSGHNEQFF. Here the CDR3 DNA reads TGTGCCAGCAGTCCTGGGACTAGCGGCCACAATGAGCAGTTCTTC.

In DNA, the CDR3 is TGTGCCATCAGTGAGCCGGACCCCGCCGCTGGCGGGGCTCTGAACGAGCAGTACTTC. It encodes CAISEPDPAAGGALNEQYF. The chain has TRBV10-3 and TRBJ2-7; perhaps TRBD2 as D (6 bases). Germline lookup yields CDR1 ENHRY and CDR2 SYGVKD. The CDR3 runs to 19 residues. With 2 bases removed from V and 5 bases from J, the gap between germline ends came to 28 bases.

The rearrangement links TRBV10-3 to TRBJ2-4; D remains ambiguous. Between the trimmed V and J ends, which lost 11 bases and 2 bases, there was a span of 13 bases. Germline CDR1 reads ENHRY; CDR2 reads SYGVKD. The CDR3 sequence is 13 residues long. The CDR3, as DNA: TGTGCCTCACGAGAGAGGACCAAAAACATTCAGTACTTC. Protein sequence: CASRERTKNIQYF.

The chain employs TRBV5-1 and TRBJ1-1; 7 nucleotides agree with TRBD1. CDR3 length: 13 amino acids. Germline assignment: CDR1 SGHRS and CDR2 YFSETQ. The V gene end was trimmed by 2 bases and the J gene end by 6 bases; junction bases not matched to a gene: 4. The CDR3 sequence: CASSLGQASEAFF. In DNA, the CDR3 is TGCGCCAGCAGCTTAGGACAGGCCTCTGAAGCTTTCTTT.

Written as DNA, the CDR3 is TGTGCCAGCAGCTTCACAGGGGGAAACGAGCAGTACTTC. Encoded protein: CASSFTGGNEQYF. The V call is TRBV5-8, the J call TRBJ2-7; 8 positions match TRBD1. V was clipped by 2 bases and J by 5 bases; unmatched bases: 3. Germline V CDR1 and CDR2: SGHTS, YDEGEE. The CDR3 extends over 13 amino acids.

Turning to this clone: This CDR3 is also generated by other DNA sequences in the sample. The chain employs TRBV7-2 and TRBJ2-1, with D unresolved. There are 10 residues in the CDR3. Germline CDR1 and CDR2: SGHTA and FQGNSA. The V and J ends lost 1 base and 9 bases respectively, with 1 base between them. The CDR3 region has the DNA TGTGCCAGCAGCTTAGGTGAGCAGTTCTTC. Amino acid sequence: CASSLGEQFF.

The chain carries TRBV29-1 and TRBJ2-2, with TRBD2 as a possible D gene (5 bases). With 0 bases removed from V and 4 bases from J, the gap between germline ends came to 12 bases. The CDR3 contains 15 residues. CDR1 and CDR2 (germline): SQVTM, ANQGSEA. CDR3 DNA sequence: TGCAGCGTTGAAGAGGAAACGGACTCCACCGGGGAGCTGTTTTTT. This gives the protein CSVEEETDSTGELFF.

This chain links TRBV9 with TRBJ2-5, with D possibly called TRBD1 or TRBD2 (6 bases each). There are 14 residues in the CDR3. V lost 4 bases and J lost 5, with 15 bases in between. Germline V gene data show CDR1 as SGDLS and CDR2 as YYNGEE. The CDR3 region is CASSSPGARETQYF. DNA for the CDR3: TGTGCCAGCAGCTCACCGGGGGCACGGGAGACCCAGTACTTC.

In its sample, this clone was seen once. The chain joins TRBV9 to TRBJ1-1; 8 nucleotides match TRBD1. After removal of 4 bases from V and 5 bases from J, the junction contained 10 bases not matched to a gene. There are 15 residues in the CDR3. Germline values: CDR1 SGDLS, CDR2 YYNGEE. Here the CDR3 reads CASSPYDRGGTEAFF. The CDR3 DNA sequence: TGTGCCAGCAGCCCCTATGACAGGGGTGGGACTGAAGCTTTCTTT.

The V call is TRBV13, the J call TRBJ2-7; TRBD2 agrees at 10 bases. Germline V lookup: CDR1 PRHDT, CDR2 FYEKMQ (reference sequence). The ends lost 4 bases at V and 4 bases at J; junction bases unmatched: 4. This CDR3 has 14 residues. In DNA form, the CDR3 reads TGTGCCAGCAGCTCCAGGACTAGCGGTTACGAGCAGTACTTC. This gives the protein CASSSRTSGYEQYF. The full variable domain, with the rest looked up from reference TRBV13 and TRBJ2-7, is AAGVIQSPRHLIKEKRETATLKCYPIPRHDTVYWYQQGPGQDPQFLISFYEKMQSDKGSIPDRFSAQQFSDYHSELNMSSLELGDSALYFCASSSRTSGYEQYFGPGTRLTVT.

This chain uses TRBV9 with TRBJ1-5; D is perhaps TRBD1 (6 bases). Trimming left V 3 bases short and J 9 bases short, with 13 bases between. The CDR3 is 13 residues long. Germline CDR1 is SGDLS and CDR2 is YYNGEE. The CDR3 region has the DNA TGTGCCAGCAGCGCGCCAGAGGGGGGGCCCCAGCATTTT. Encoded protein: CASSAPEGGPQHF.